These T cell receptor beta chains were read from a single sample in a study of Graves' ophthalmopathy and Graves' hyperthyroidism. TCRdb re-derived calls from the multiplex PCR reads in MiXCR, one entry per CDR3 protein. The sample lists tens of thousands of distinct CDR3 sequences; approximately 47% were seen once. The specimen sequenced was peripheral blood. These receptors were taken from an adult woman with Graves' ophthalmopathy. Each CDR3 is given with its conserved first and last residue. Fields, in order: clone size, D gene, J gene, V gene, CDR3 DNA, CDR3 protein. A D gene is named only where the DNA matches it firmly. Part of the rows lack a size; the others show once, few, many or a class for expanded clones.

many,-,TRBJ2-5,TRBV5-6,TGTGCCAGCAGCGGTAGCGCTCTGGAGGCCCAGTACTTC,CASSGSALEAQYF
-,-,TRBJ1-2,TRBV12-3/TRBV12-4,TGTGCCAGCAGTTTACGTAGGGGTTCAGTTGGCTACACCTTC,CASSLRRGSVGYTF
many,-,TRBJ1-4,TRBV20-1,TGCAGTGCTCGGGCGGTGAATGAAAAACTGTTTTTT,CSARAVNEKLFF
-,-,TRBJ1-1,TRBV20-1,TGCAGTGCTAGAGATCAGGGATTT,CSARDQGF
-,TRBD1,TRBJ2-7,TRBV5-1,TGCGCCAGCAGCTTGGTCGGACAGGGTCTCTACGAGCAGTACTTC,CASSLVGQGLYEQYF
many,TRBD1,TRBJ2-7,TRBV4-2,TGTGCCAGCAGTCTATTAAACCGGGACAGCGATGAGCAGTACTTC,CASSLLNRDSDEQYF
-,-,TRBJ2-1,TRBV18,TGTGCCAGCTCACCATTTGGGAGTAGCTCCTACAATGAGCAGTTCTTC,CASSPFGSSSYNEQFF
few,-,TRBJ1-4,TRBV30,TGTGCCTGGAATCGCCTAGTCCGGGAAAAACTGTTTTTT,CAWNRLVREKLFF
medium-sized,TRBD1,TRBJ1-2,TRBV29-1,TGCAGCGTTGGGGGGACAGGGAAGAGTGGCTACACCTTC,CSVGGTGKSGYTF
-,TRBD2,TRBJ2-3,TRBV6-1,TGTGCCAGCAGTGAACTAGCGGGCTCCTACAATGAGCAGTATTTT,CASSELAGSYNEQYF
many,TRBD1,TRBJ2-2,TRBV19,TGTGCCAGTAGCGAGACAGGGGGTATCGGGGAGCTGTTTTTT,CASSETGGIGELFF
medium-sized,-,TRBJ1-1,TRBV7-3,TGTGCCAGCAGTACAGGGAACACTGAAGCTTTCTTT,CASSTGNTEAFF
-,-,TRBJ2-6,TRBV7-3,TGTGCCAGCAGCTTATATCGCCCGGGAGCCAACGTCCTGACTTTC,CASSLYRPGANVLTF
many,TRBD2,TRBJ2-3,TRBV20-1,TGCAGTGCTAGGAAAGGGAGGGTGACTAGCGGGAGGGAGGTTACGCAGTATTTT,CSARKGRVTSGREVTQYF
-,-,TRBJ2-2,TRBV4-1,TGCGCCAGCAGCCATGGACAGTCAACCGGGGAGCTGTTTTTT,CASSHGQSTGELFF
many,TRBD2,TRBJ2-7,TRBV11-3,TGTGCCAGCAGCCAGCGGGGTGAGGCGGGGGGCTACGAGCAGTACTTC,CASSQRGEAGGYEQYF
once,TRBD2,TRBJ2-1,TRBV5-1,TGCGCCAGCAGCTTCCTAGCGGGAGTCCGAAACAATGAGCAGTTCTTC,CASSFLAGVRNNEQFF
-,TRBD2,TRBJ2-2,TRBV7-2,TGTGCCAGCAGCTCCCCGGGACTAGCGGGGGAGCTGTTTTTT,CASSSPGLAGELFF
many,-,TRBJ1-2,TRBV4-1,TGCGCCAGCAGCCATTACGGGGCCCGCCACCCTAACTATGGCTACACCTTC,CASSHYGARHPNYGYTF
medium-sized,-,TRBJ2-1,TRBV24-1,TGTGCCACCAGTGATGGGACTGCCACTTCCTACAATGAGCAGTTCTTC,CATSDGTATSYNEQFF
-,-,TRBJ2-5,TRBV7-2,TGTGCCAGCAGCTTAGATTCCCAGTACTTC,CASSLDSQYF
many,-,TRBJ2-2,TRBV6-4,TGTGCCAGCAGTGAGGAGGGGGGGCACACCGGGGAGCTGTTTTTT,CASSEEGGHTGELFF
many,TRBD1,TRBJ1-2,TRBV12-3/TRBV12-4,TGTGCCAGCGGTACAGGGGGTGGCTACACCTTC,CASGTGGGYTF
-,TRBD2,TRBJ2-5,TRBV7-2,TGTGCCAGCAGCTTGGCTAGCGGGAGAGGTGAGACCCAGTACTTC,CASSLASGRGETQYF
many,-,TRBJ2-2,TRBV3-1,TGTGCCAGCAGCCAAGATGGTCATCTGGCCGGGGAGCTGTTTTTT,CASSQDGHLAGELFF
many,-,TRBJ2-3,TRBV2,TGTGCCAGCAGTGCCTCGTGGGGGGCAGATACGCAGTATTTT,CASSASWGADTQYF
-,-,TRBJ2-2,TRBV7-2,TGTGCCAGCGGCTTAGTAGGGAACACCGGTGAGCTGTTTTTT,CASGLVGNTGELFF
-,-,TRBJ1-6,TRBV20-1,TGCAGTGCTAATAGCGGGGGATTAGTATCACCCCTCCACTTT,CSANSGGLVSPLHF
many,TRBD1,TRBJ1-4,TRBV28,TGTGCCAGCAGTTTGCCCGGGACAGGGCCTCATAAACTGTTTTTT,CASSLPGTGPHKLFF
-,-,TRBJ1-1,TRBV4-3,TGCGCCAGCAGCAGAGATTTAAACACTGAAGCTTTCTTT,CASSRDLNTEAFF
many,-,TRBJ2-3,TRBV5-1,TGCGCCAGCAGCGAAACAGGTTTTAGCACAGATACGCAGTATTTT,CASSETGFSTDTQYF
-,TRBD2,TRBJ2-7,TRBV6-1,TGTGCCAGCAGCGAAAGGTCGGGAGGCCCCTACGAGCAGTACTTC,CASSERSGGPYEQYF
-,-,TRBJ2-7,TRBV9,TGTGCCAGCAGCGTTTACGGGGGGCACTCCTACGAGCAGTACTTC,CASSVYGGHSYEQYF
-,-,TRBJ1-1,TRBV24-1,TGTGCCACCAGTGACGGGCTGACTGAAGCTTTCTTT,CATSDGLTEAFF
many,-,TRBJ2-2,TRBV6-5,TGTGCCACCGCGGGGGCTAACACCGGGGAGCTGTTTTTT,CATAGANTGELFF
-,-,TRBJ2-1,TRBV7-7,TGTGCCAGCAGCTTGCCCCCGGGGAATGAGCAGTTCTTC,CASSLPPGNEQFF
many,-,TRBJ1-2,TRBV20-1,TGCAGTGCTTCCTTGCCGGGGGTTCGGTATGGCTACACCTTC,CSASLPGVRYGYTF
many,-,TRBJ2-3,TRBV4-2,TGTGCCAGCAGCCAAGCCAGGGACCTGAGCACAGATACGCAGTATTTT,CASSQARDLSTDTQYF
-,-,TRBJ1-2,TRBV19,TGTGCCAGTAGTACGGGACCTAACTATGGCTACACCTTC,CASSTGPNYGYTF
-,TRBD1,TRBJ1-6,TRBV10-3,TGTGCCATCAAGACGGACAGGGGGCTTGGTTCACCCCTCCACTTT,CAIKTDRGLGSPLHF
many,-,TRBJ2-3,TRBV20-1,TGCAGTGCTAGAGGAGGATGGCAGGGTACGCAGTATTTT,CSARGGWQGTQYF
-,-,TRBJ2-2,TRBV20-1,TGCAGTGCTAGAACGACAGGGAGGACCAGGGAGCTGTTTTTC,CSARTTGRTRELFF
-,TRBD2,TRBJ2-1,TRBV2,TGTGCCAGCAGTCGAGAACTAGCGGGAGGAGGGCAGTTCTTC,CASSRELAGGGQFF
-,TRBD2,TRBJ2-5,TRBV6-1,TGTGCCAGCAGGCCCCTAGCGGGAGGGCAGACCCAGTACTTC,CASRPLAGGQTQYF
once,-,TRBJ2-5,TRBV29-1,TGCAGCGTTGTCAGGGGAGGGGGCGGTGGTGAGACCCAGTACTTC,CSVVRGGGGGETQYF
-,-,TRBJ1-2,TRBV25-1,TGTGCCAGCAGTAAGGGGGGATTCTATGGCTACACCTTC,CASSKGGFYGYTF
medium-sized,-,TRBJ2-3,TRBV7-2,TGTGCCAGTCGCTCCACAGATACGCAGTATTTT,CASRSTDTQYF
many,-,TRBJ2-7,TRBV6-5,TGTGCCAGCAGTTACACCCCACAGGGTGGGACCTACGAGCAGTACTTC,CASSYTPQGGTYEQYF
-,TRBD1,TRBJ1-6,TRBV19,TGTGCCAGTGGACCGGGACAGTATAATTCACCCCTCCACTTT,CASGPGQYNSPLHF
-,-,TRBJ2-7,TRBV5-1,TGCGCCACCAGCTTGGAACCTCAGGCCGAGCAGTACTTC,CATSLEPQAEQYF
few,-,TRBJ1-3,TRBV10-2,TGCGCCAGCAGTGAGACAGGCTCTGGGAACACCATATATTTT,CASSETGSGNTIYF
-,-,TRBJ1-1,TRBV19,TGTGCCAGTTGTACTGGGGCGAACACTGAAGCTTTCTTT,CASCTGANTEAFF
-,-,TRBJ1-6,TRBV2,TGTGCCAGCAGTGAAAATGGGGGCGGGTCACCCCTCCACTTT,CASSENGGGSPLHF
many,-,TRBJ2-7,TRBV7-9,TGTGCCAGCAGCTTGTCGGAATCGGGCGAGCAGTACTTC,CASSLSESGEQYF
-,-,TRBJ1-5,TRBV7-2,TGTGCCAGCAGCTTAATAAGGGACGGGCAGCCCCAGCATTTT,CASSLIRDGQPQHF
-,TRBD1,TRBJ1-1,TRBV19,TGTGCCAGTAGTAGGACAGGGGGCTTAACTGAAGCTTTCTTT,CASSRTGGLTEAFF
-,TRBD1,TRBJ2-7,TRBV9,TGTGCCAGCAGCGTAGAGGCCGGGACAGGGGTCTACGAGCAGTACTTC,CASSVEAGTGVYEQYF